One sample yielded the 2 T cell receptor beta chains listed below, sequenced in a study of T cells after yellow fever vaccination. TCRdb re-analysed the 5' RACE reads in MiXCR, keeping a single row per CDR3 protein. The table lists around 590,000 distinct CDR3 sequences, more than 9% of them singletons, with under 15% in the top ten. Sequencing used PBMCs, obtained on the day of the yellow fever booster vaccination. The receptors shown here come from a man aged 25-40 years who received the YFV17D yellow fever vaccine.

This clonotype has more than one count but fewer than ten. This chain joins TRBV7-8 and TRBJ2-7, with D perhaps matching TRBD2 (6 bases). Germline V gene sequence: CDR1 SGHVS, CDR2 FQNEAQ. The CDR3 runs 17 residues. V lost 2 bases and J lost 3, with 20 bases in between. CDR3 protein: CASSLIGGVRAVYEQYF. CDR3 nucleotide sequence: TGTGCCAGCAGCTTAATAGGAGGGGTCAGGGCGGTCTACGAGCAGTACTTC.

This clonotype was detected only a few times. V and J are TRBV30 and TRBJ1-1; D uncertain. This CDR3 is 13 amino acids long. V gave up 1 base and J gave up 4 bases, with 10 bases separating them. Germline values: CDR1 GTSNPN, CDR2 SVGIG (reference sequence). This CDR3 reads CAWSDSGPTEAFF. In nucleotides, the CDR3 is TGTGCCTGGAGTGACTCTGGCCCCACTGAAGCTTTCTTT. The whole variable domain, remainder taken from reference TRBV30 and TRBJ1-1, is SQTIHQWPATLVQPVGSPLSLECTVEGTSNPNLYWYRQAAGRGLQLLFYSVGIGQISSEVPQNLSASRPQDRQFILSSKKLLLSDSGFYLCAWSDSGPTEAFFGQGTRLTVV.